This TCR beta chain derives from a study of somatic mutations in cytotoxic T cells in rheumatoid arthritis. Study-wide background: Before any treatment began, around 30 ml EDTA peripheral blood was collected from patients right after diagnosis.

The CDR3 length is 15 residues. The V gene lost 10 bases and the J gene lost 2 bases, with 19 bases spanning the gap. From germline, CDR1 is ENHRY and CDR2 SYGVKD. Study results and limitations: For about an eighth of the 65 patients, a single CD8+ clone accounted for more than 20% of CD8+ cells. Researchers did not know the antigen targets of the expanded CD8+ clones.

For this clone: Its antigen is unidentified.

Source study methods: Patient-derived CD8+ clones with a size above 1% showed rare matches to published virus-specific TCRB sequences. Only in-frame clones appear in the TCRdb table, and some are missing; sequencing was by immunoSEQ multiplex PCR. That table furnishes V, J and clone size, whereas the DNA furnished D and trimming. The sample has some 7,000 clones; about 70% are singletons. The chain employs TRBV10-3 and TRBJ2-3, with D perhaps matching TRBD2 (7 bases). The material sequenced was CD8+ T cells sorted from blood. The TCR was taken from an adult with rheumatoid arthritis. CDR3: CATKKTGGHTDTQYF. In DNA form, the CDR3 reads TGTGCCACTAAAAAAACGGGGGGACACACAGATACGCAGTATTTT.